This TCR beta chain was recorded in a study of T cells of healthy individuals. One entry per CDR3 protein results from TCRdb running MiXCR on the 5' RACE reads. Of more than 85,000 distinct CDR3 sequences listed, roughly a sixth are singletons. In this sample, this clonotype turned up many times. Germline CDR1 SGDLS, CDR2 YYNGEE. Trimming removed 4 bases from V and 2 bases from J, with 9 bases in between. The CDR3 has 13 amino acids. The TCR originated in a human donor in good health. The chain has TRBV9 and TRBJ1-2; TRBD1 is a possible D gene (6 bases). The CDR3 DNA sequence: TGTGCCAGCAGCCCCGACAGGAACTATGGCTACACCTTC. Protein: CASSPDRNYGYTF.